Given below is one T cell receptor beta chain in context. No antigen is known for it. This CDR3 has 13 residues. V lost 5 bases and J 4 bases, leaving 11 bases between the germline ends. Germline V gene sequence: CDR1 SNHLY, CDR2 FYNNEI. Sequencing used immunoSEQ multiplex PCR; TCRdb keeps in-frame clones, though not all of them. The data hold more than 85,000 clones, with roughly 75% observed a single time. These data originate in a study of Ad26.COV2.S vaccination and SARS-CoV-2 variants. General study points: It was reported that spike-specific CD8+ and CD4+ T cell responses were substantially broad after vaccination. Participants given vaccine showed non-spike TCR breadth similar to that of placebo recipients. Vaccinees displayed broader spike-specific TCR repertoires than placebo recipients.

V is TRBV2 and J is TRBJ1-2; D gene unclear. This receptor was taken from a human donor who had recovered from COVID-19. The sample was peripheral blood, taken after recovery from COVID-19. CDR3 protein: CASSTDGFYGYTF. In DNA form, the CDR3 reads TGTGCCAGCAGTACCGACGGGTTCTATGGCTACACCTTC. Full variable domain (remainder filled in from reference TRBV2 and TRBJ1-2): EPEVTQTPSHQVTQMGQEVILRCVPISNHLYFYWYRQILGQKVEFLVSFYNNEISEKSEIFDDQFSVERPDGSNFTLKIRSTKLEDSAMYFCASSTDGFYGYTFGSGTRLTVV.